The clone carrying this TCR beta chain has a count of ten or more. As yet, its antigen is unknown. The data derive from a study of identical twins. Addition of a universal primer site occurred through template switching, and cDNA carried unique molecular identifiers. One entry per CDR3 protein results from TCRdb running MiXCR on the 5' RACE reads. The profile shows about 690,000 distinct CDR3 sequences, approximately 22% of them singletons. Study-wide points: The authors noted that invariant MAIT and iNKT cells could partly confound zero-insertion analyses.

Trimming took 5 bases from V and 0 from J; bases not matched to a gene: 10. This CDR3 is 15 amino acids long. Per the germline V gene, CDR1 is DFQATT and CDR2 is SNEGSKA (reference sequence). These data also formed part of another study, on T cells expressing NK-cell markers. Turning to that study: The TCR beta repertoires were obtained from sorted CD3+CD56+NKG2C+, CD3+CD56+NKG2C- and CD3+CD56-NKG2C+ T cells.

Sequencing used PBMCs. This clonotype originated in a woman under 30 in good health. V and J are TRBV20-1 and TRBJ2-7, with TRBD2 identical over 7 bases. This chain's CDR3 is CSAPNLAESSYEQYF. The CDR3 DNA reads as TGCAGTGCTCCTAATCTAGCGGAAAGCTCCTACGAGCAGTACTTC.